This TCR beta chain derives from a study of blood T cell repertoires in COVID-19. V was clipped by 5 bases and J by 5 bases, with 19 bases between them. The germline V gene has CDR1 SEHNR and CDR2 FQNEAQ (reference sequence). The CDR3 consists of 16 residues. Assay: immunoSEQ multiplex PCR; the TCRdb copy retains only in-frame clones and omits some. The data contain about 190,000 clones, 70% to 90% of them seen just once; the ten biggest clones take up 20% to 25%. This sequence originates from a man aged 55 to 69 with active or convalescent COVID-19. Material: peripheral blood. J is TRBJ2-1 and V is TRBV7-9, with D possibly matching TRBD1 (5 bases). Here the CDR3 reads CASSPRAKEVNNEQFF. CDR3 DNA sequence: TGTGCCAGCAGCCCCAGGGCCAAAGAGGTCAACAATGAGCAGTTCTTC.